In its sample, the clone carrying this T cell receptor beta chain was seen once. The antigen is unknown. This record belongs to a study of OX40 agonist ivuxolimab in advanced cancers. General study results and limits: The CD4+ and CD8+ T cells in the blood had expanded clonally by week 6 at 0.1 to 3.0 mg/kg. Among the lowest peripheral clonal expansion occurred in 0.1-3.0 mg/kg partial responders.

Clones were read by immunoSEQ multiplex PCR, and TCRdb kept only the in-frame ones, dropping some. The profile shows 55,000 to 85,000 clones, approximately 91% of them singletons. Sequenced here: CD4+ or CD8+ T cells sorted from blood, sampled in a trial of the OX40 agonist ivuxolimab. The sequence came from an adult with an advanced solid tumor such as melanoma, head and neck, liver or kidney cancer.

CDR3 nucleotide sequence: TGCGCCAGCAGTGGACAGGGAGGAGAGACCCAGTACTTC. Translation gives CASSGQGGETQYF. This chain joins TRBV10-2 and TRBJ2-5, with a possible D match to TRBD1 (7 bases). V was trimmed by 4 bases and J by 4 bases, leaving 10 bases between them. The CDR3 sequence is 13 residues long. The V gene's germline CDR1 is WSHSY and CDR2 SAAADI.